This T cell receptor beta chain derives from a study of a mutant IDH1 vaccine in newly diagnosed glioma. At the level of the study: Patients received vaccination from 4-6 weeks after radiotherapy alone, or with temozolomide cycles. At week 47 came visit V13, while visit V12 had come at week 35. Study conclusions and caveats: Vaccination induced immune responses in about 93% of patients.

Profiled with immunoSEQ multiplex PCR; TCRdb holds only in-frame clones, not every one. Counted here are about 32,000 clones, roughly 79% occurring once; the ten biggest clones make up roughly 9.3%. The length of the CDR3 is 12 residues. V lost 7 bases and J 8 bases, leaving 17 bases between the germline ends. The germline gives CDR1 GTSNPN, CDR2 SVGIG (reference sequence). About this clone itself: No antigen is known for it.

The sample's time point: week 35, safety follow-up. Each dose delivered 300 ug of mutant IDH1 20-mer peptide subcutaneously with imiquimod. Sequencing was performed on PBMCs, taken from a glioma patient whose treatment included an IDH1 peptide vaccine. The receptor comes from a woman between 25 and 40 years old with glioma. Some clones in this sample may be carry-over from other donors' samples. This rearrangement joins TRBV30 to TRBJ1-2; possibly TRBD1 for D (5 bases). The CDR3 region is CASRGTVGGYTF. The CDR3, as DNA: TGTGCCTCGAGAGGGACCGTGGGGGGCTACACCTTC.